The 32 T cell receptor beta chains reported below all come from one sample, sequenced in a study of cytomegalovirus exposure and HLA in healthy donors. The PCR had 60 Vbeta and 13 Jbeta primers. Sequencing used immunoSEQ multiplex PCR; TCRdb keeps in-frame clones, though not all of them. The data contain around 120,000 clones, roughly 63% of them singletons. Sequencing input: PBMCs. These receptors all come from a young man in good health and CMV-seropositive.

The chain has TRBV28 and TRBJ2-7, with no clear D. Germline values: CDR1 MDHEN, CDR2 SYDVKM. CDR3 length equals 13 residues. Deletions cut 3 bases from V and 6 bases from J, with 12 bases between. In DNA form, the CDR3 reads TGTGCCAGCAGTTTCCCAAACCCGGTCGAGCAGTACTTC. It is translated as CASSFPNPVEQYF.

The chain has TRBV4-3 and TRBJ2-6; TRBD1 might be the D (6 bases). The CDR3 contains 16 residues. V was shortened by 1 base and J by 2 bases, with 9 bases between the two germline ends. Per germline, CDR1 LGHNA and CDR2 YSLEER. The CDR3 DNA follows: TGCGCCAGCAGCCAAGTCACAGGGACTGGGGCCAACGTCCTGACTTTC. It translates to CASSQVTGTGANVLTF.

This clone was seen a handful of times. The rearrangement uses TRBV6-5 and TRBJ1-5; the match to TRBD1 covers 7 bases. The germline CDR1 and CDR2 sequences are MNHEY and SVGAGI. The V segment lost 4 bases and the J segment 2 bases; nucleotides outside the gene matches: 2. This CDR3 contains 14 residues. CDR3 bases: TGTGCCAGCAGTTCGGGACAGCGCAATCAGCCCCAGCATTTT. Amino acids: CASSSGQRNQPQHF.

This rearrangement joins TRBV4-1 to TRBJ1-2, with 11 bases fitting TRBD1. V gave up 5 bases and J gave up 2 bases; unmatched junction bases: 10. CDR3 length: 17 residues. The germline V gene encodes CDR1 MGHRA and CDR2 YSYEKL. CDR3 in DNA: TGCGCCAGCAGCATCACCCCCGGGACAGGGGGGAACTATGGCTACACCTTC. This translates into CASSITPGTGGNYGYTF.

The J gene is TRBJ1-6, the V gene TRBV5-6; D is unresolved. The V end lost 6 bases, the J end lost 7 bases, and 14 bases lay between the germline ends. Germline V lookup: CDR1 SGHDT, CDR2 YYEEEE. The CDR3 sequence is 14 residues long. The CDR3 DNA follows: TGTGCCAGCACCCACTGGCCCGGGAATTCACCCCTCCACTTT. Translation: CASTHWPGNSPLHF.

J is TRBJ1-2 and V is TRBV9; possibly TRBD1 for D (5 bases). V lost 4 bases and J 1 base, leaving 11 bases between the germline ends. This CDR3 is built from 14 residues. Germline V gene data show CDR1 as SGDLS and CDR2 as YYNGEE. The CDR3: CASSPQEHNYGYTF. The DNA for the CDR3 is TGTGCCAGCAGCCCACAGGAGCATAACTATGGCTACACCTTC.

This chain's CDR3 is CASRVTSAYQETQYF. The CDR3 bases are TGTGCCAGCAGAGTTACTAGCGCGTACCAAGAGACCCAGTACTTC. This chain joins TRBV6-6 and TRBJ2-5; 7 nucleotides match TRBD2. Germline CDR1 reads MNHNY; CDR2 reads SVGAGI (reference sequence). Trimming removed 6 bases from V and 0 bases from J; junction bases left unmatched: 7. The CDR3 loop spans 15 amino acids.

The chain links TRBV9 to TRBJ2-5, with D maybe TRBD2 (6 bases). V lost 3 bases, J lost 7 bases, and 13 bases lay in between. The V gene's germline CDR1 is SGDLS and CDR2 YYNGEE. The CDR3 extends over 13 amino acids. In DNA, the CDR3 is TGTGCCAGCAGCGGACCGGGACTCGGGACCCAGTACTTC. Its translation is CASSGPGLGTQYF.

The chain is built from TRBV27 and TRBJ1-5, with TRBD1 as a possible D gene (5 bases). CDR1 MNHEY and CDR2 SMNVEV come from the germline V gene (reference sequence). The CDR3 covers 14 residues. V shed 8 bases and J shed 4 bases, with 15 bases lying between them. CDR3 region: CASRETVGNQPQHF. The CDR3, as DNA: TGTGCCAGCCGCGAGACAGTGGGGAATCAGCCCCAGCATTTT.

The chain combines TRBV6-5 with TRBJ1-2; 8 nucleotides match TRBD1. The CDR3 covers 13 residues. Germline CDR1 is MNHEY and CDR2 is SVGAGI. V was pared by 5 bases and J by 4 bases, with 3 bases of the junction left unmatched. This CDR3 reads CASSAQGVYGYTF. CDR3 bases: TGTGCCAGCAGTGCACAGGGGGTCTATGGCTACACCTTC.

In this sample, this clone turned up a few times. The sample has other DNA sequences that encode this CDR3 too. This chain uses TRBV9 with TRBJ2-3; 12 bases align to TRBD2. Germline CDR1 is SGDLS and CDR2 is YYNGEE. With V trimmed by 2 bases and J by 6 bases, 4 bases remained unmatched. This CDR3 region has 15 residues. CDR3 sequence reads: CASSVLAGGADTQYF. The CDR3 DNA is TGTGCCAGCAGCGTGCTAGCGGGAGGGGCGGATACGCAGTATTTT.

This chain joins TRBV15 and TRBJ2-1; 10 nucleotides match TRBD2. Germline V gene data show CDR1 as LNHNV and CDR2 as YYDKDF (reference sequence). The CDR3 is 14 amino acids. The J segment lost 6 bases and the V segment lost 3 bases, leaving 2 bases of the junction unmatched. CDR3 nucleotide sequence: TGTGCCACCAGCAGGACTAGCGGGTTCAATGAGCAGTTCTTC. Translation: CATSRTSGFNEQFF.

The chain employs TRBV21-1 and TRBJ2-7; the table calls TRBD1, which could not be checked here. TRBV21-1 is noted as a pseudogene. This CDR3 region has 14 residues. The CDR3 bases are TGTGCCAGCAGCAAAGAACAGTTATCCTACGAGCAGTACTTC. This encodes CASSKEQLSYEQYF.

The rearrangement uses TRBV6-4 and TRBJ2-7; 7 bases align to TRBD1. V lost 2 bases to trimming and J lost 4 bases; unmatched junction nucleotides: 2. The germline gives CDR1 MRHNA, CDR2 SNTAGT. The CDR3 has 13 amino acids. The CDR3 reads CASSDPQGYEQYF. CDR3 sequence (DNA): TGTGCCAGCAGTGACCCACAGGGGTACGAGCAGTACTTC.

The chain carries TRBV13 and TRBJ2-1; D is uncertain. The CDR3 contains 14 residues. Germline lookup yields CDR1 PRHDT and CDR2 FYEKMQ (reference sequence). V was clipped by 1 base and J by 3 bases, with 7 bases between them. CDR3: CASSLVASYNEQFF. CDR3 bases: TGTGCCAGCAGCTTAGTGGCTAGCTACAATGAGCAGTTCTTC.

The chain joins TRBV2 to TRBJ2-5; 9 nucleotides match TRBD1. Germline V gene lookup returns CDR1 SNHLY and CDR2 FYNNEI. V shed 8 bases and J 5 bases; nucleotides not matched to a gene: 12. The CDR3 is 15 residues long. The CDR3 loop is CASGPGTGKGETQYF. In nucleotides, the CDR3 is TGTGCCAGCGGACCCGGGACAGGGAAGGGGGAGACCCAGTACTTC. The full variable domain, completed using reference TRBV2 and TRBJ2-5, is EPEVTQTPSHQVTQMGQEVILRCVPISNHLYFYWYRQILGQKVEFLVSFYNNEISEKSEIFDDQFSVERPDGSNFTLKIRSTKLEDSAMYFCASGPGTGKGETQYFGPGTRLLVL.

This clone was detected only a few times. The chain uses TRBV18 and TRBJ2-3; 14 bases agree with TRBD2. After removal of 2 bases from V and 8 bases from J, the junction contained 6 bases not matched to a gene. The CDR3 totals 16 residues. CDR1 is KGHSH and CDR2 is LQKENI in the germline V gene. The CDR3 sequence: CASSPRGLAGVGTQYF. CDR3 DNA sequence: TGTGCCAGCTCACCAAGGGGACTAGCGGGAGTAGGTACGCAGTATTTT.

This rearrangement joins TRBV6-1 to TRBJ2-5; 7 bases match TRBD2. With the DNA end fitting TRBJ2-7 better, the J assignment may be wrong. The CDR3 sequence is 14 residues long. CDR1 is MNHNS and CDR2 is SASEGT in the germline V gene. The CDR3 DNA is TGTGCCAGCAGTGTGGGCGGGAGCCACTACGAGCAGTACTTC. Residues: CASSVGGSHYEQYF.

The chain links TRBV5-1 to TRBJ1-1; D might be TRBD1 (6 bases). CDR1 is SGHRS, CDR2 YFSETQ, per germline. The CDR3 consists of 15 residues. Deletions cut 2 bases from V and 2 bases from J, with 13 bases between. The CDR3 loop reads CASSFKGHQNTEAFF. DNA of the CDR3: TGCGCCAGCAGCTTTAAGGGACACCAAAACACTGAAGCTTTCTTT.

The rearrangement joins TRBV6-5 to TRBJ2-3; possible D gene TRBD1, 5 bases. Trimming cost V 3 bases and J 2 bases, with 9 bases left between them. The germline gives CDR1 MNHEY, CDR2 SVGAGI. This CDR3 is 14 amino acids long. The CDR3, as DNA: TGTGCCAGCAGTTATAGGGGTACCACAGATACGCAGTATTTT. It yields the protein CASSYRGTTDTQYF.

The rearrangement uses TRBV9 and TRBJ2-1, with 8 bases aligning to TRBD2. The germline V gene encodes CDR1 SGDLS and CDR2 YYNGEE. This CDR3 comprises 15 residues. J lost 3 bases, V lost 2 bases, and 4 bases had no gene match. CDR3 nucleotides: TGTGCCAGCAGCGTCGCGGGAGGCCTCTACAATGAGCAGTTCTTC. Its translation is CASSVAGGLYNEQFF.

This chain links TRBV7-8 with TRBJ2-1, with TRBD1 matching over 9 bases. There are 13 residues in the CDR3. V lost 5 bases, J lost 8 bases, and 4 bases stayed unmatched. CDR1 is SGHVS and CDR2 is FQNEAQ in the germline V gene. Here the CDR3 reads CASSADRGYEQFF. DNA for the CDR3: TGTGCCAGCAGCGCGGACAGGGGTTATGAGCAGTTCTTC.

J is TRBJ1-1 and V is TRBV9; D is uncertain. Per germline, CDR1 SGDLS and CDR2 YYNGEE. The CDR3 is 13 amino acids. V was shortened by 3 bases and J by 8 bases, with 14 bases between the two germline ends. CDR3 residues: CASSARISSEAFF. The CDR3 region has the DNA TGTGCCAGCAGCGCCCGAATTAGTTCGGAAGCTTTCTTT.

The CDR3: CATETGRTDTQYF. CDR3 DNA: TGTGCCACCGAGACAGGACGCACAGATACGCAGTATTTT. V is TRBV19 and J is TRBJ2-3; a possible D gene is TRBD1 (6 bases). CDR3 length: 13 residues. The germline V and J ends were trimmed by 10 bases and 1 base, with 12 bases remaining between them. CDR1 LNHDA and CDR2 SQIVND come from the germline V gene (reference sequence). The complete variable domain, with remaining parts taken from reference TRBV19 and TRBJ2-3, reads DGGITQSPKYLFRKEGQNVTLSCEQNLNHDAMYWYRQDPGQGLRLIYYSQIVNDFQKGDIAEGYSVSREKKESFPLTVTSAQKNPTAFYLCATETGRTDTQYFGPGTRLTVL.

This clone was seen only once. V is TRBV4-3 and J is TRBJ1-5; 7 bases map to TRBD1. This CDR3 has 17 amino acids. Unmatched junction bases numbered 8, after V lost 0 bases and J lost 3 bases. Germline V gene lookup returns CDR1 LGHNA and CDR2 YSLEER. CDR3 DNA: TGCGCCAGCAGCCAAGACCCCAGGGGGTTCCCCAATCAGCCCCAGCATTTT. The encoded protein is CASSQDPRGFPNQPQHF.

The chain employs TRBV5-6 and TRBJ1-2, with D hard to call. The CDR3 has 13 residues. Trimming took 5 bases from V and 3 from J, leaving 11 bases between them. CDR1 and CDR2 from the germline V gene are SGHDT and YYEEEE. CDR3 amino acids: CASSPGDYYGYTF. In DNA form, the CDR3 reads TGTGCCAGCAGTCCCGGAGACTACTATGGCTACACCTTC. The full variable domain, rest sourced from reference TRBV5-6 and TRBJ1-2, is DAGVTQSPTHLIKTRGQQVTLRCSPKSGHDTVSWYQQALGQGPQFIFQYYEEEERQRGNFPDRFSGHQFPNYSSELNVNALLLGDSALYLCASSPGDYYGYTFGSGTRLTVV.

V and J are TRBV28 and TRBJ2-7; TRBD1 matches at 7 bases. CDR1 is MDHEN and CDR2 is SYDVKM in the germline V gene. CDR3 length: 15 residues. J gave up 6 bases and V 6 bases, and 14 bases lay outside the gene matches. The DNA of the CDR3 is TGTGCCAGCAGCTCCGGGACAGCCGACCACGGCGAGCAGTACTTC. Translating it yields CASSSGTADHGEQYF.

The chain couples TRBV29-1 to TRBJ2-1; D uncertain. The CDR3 extends over 14 amino acids. Germline V lookup: CDR1 SQVTM, CDR2 ANQGSEA. Trimming removed 4 bases at V and 9 bases at J, with 19 bases between. This chain's CDR3 is CSVAIYGFPSEQFF. CDR3 sequence (DNA): TGCAGCGTTGCGATTTATGGTTTCCCCAGTGAGCAGTTCTTC.

The table lists this clone with a few counts. The rearrangement joins TRBV6-5 to TRBJ2-1, with 7 positions matching TRBD2. This CDR3 has 14 residues. Germline V lookup: CDR1 MNHEY, CDR2 SVGAGI. Trimming removed 0 bases from V and 9 bases from J; junction bases left unmatched: 5. As DNA, the CDR3 is TGTGCCAGCAGTTACTCCCTTCTAGCGGCTGAGCAGTTCTTC. Translation: CASSYSLLAAEQFF.

The chain links TRBV6-6 to TRBJ2-3; D uncertain. Germline V lookup: CDR1 MNHNY, CDR2 SVGAGI (reference sequence). This CDR3 has 12 amino acids. V was pared by 7 bases and J by 6 bases, with 11 bases between. The CDR3 bases are TGTGCCAGCACGAGAACAGCCGATACGCAGTATTTT. Translated, it gives CASTRTADTQYF.

The chain links TRBV7-8 to TRBJ1-2, with a weak D call TRBD1 (5 bases). Germline CDR1 is SGHVS and CDR2 is FQNEAQ. The CDR3 is 14 amino acids. Trimming removed 3 bases at V and 0 bases at J, with 8 bases between. The CDR3 DNA follows: TGTGCCAGCAGCTTGGCAGGGACTAACTATGGCTACACCTTC. Translation: CASSLAGTNYGYTF.

This clone was observed at least ten times. The chain recombines TRBV4-1 with TRBJ1-4, with D possibly being TRBD1 (6 bases). Trimming shortened V by 1 base and J by 7 bases, and 16 bases separated the two germline ends. This CDR3 region has 16 residues. CDR1 and CDR2 (germline): MGHRA, YSYEKL. CDR3 protein: CASSQVAMGASEKLFF. The CDR3, as DNA: TGCGCCAGCAGCCAAGTTGCGATGGGGGCGAGTGAAAAACTGTTTTTT.